These T cell receptor beta chains were read from a single sample in a study of blood T cell repertoires in COVID-19. Profiling relied on immunoSEQ multiplex PCR, and the TCRdb table lists in-frame clones only, not all of them. The table has about 120,000 clones, 80% to 90% seen once; the top ten hold nearly 0.9%. Sequencing was carried out using peripheral blood. Source of these receptors: a woman aged 45-65 years with active or convalescent COVID-19. CDR3s include the opening cysteine and the closing phenylalanine or tryptophan. A D gene is named only where the DNA matches it firmly. The listing skips clone size in some rows; elsewhere it reads once, few, many or a size class.

clone size | D gene | J gene | V gene | CDR3 DNA | CDR3 protein
- | TRBD1 | TRBJ2-1 | TRBV15 | TGTGCCACCAGAGCCCGGGACAGTTCTAATGAGCAGTTCTTC | CATRARDSSNEQFF
- | TRBD2 | TRBJ2-5 | TRBV7-2 | TGTGCCAGCAGCGGACTAGCGGGATCGGAGACCCAGTACTTC | CASSGLAGSETQYF
- | TRBD2 | TRBJ2-1 | TRBV7-9 | TGTGCCAGCAGCCCCCGCGGGAGCTCCTACAATGAGCAGTTCTTC | CASSPRGSSYNEQFF
- | TRBD2 | TRBJ2-5 | TRBV19 | TGTGCCAGTACGGGAGGACCTGGGTCCCAGTACTTC | CASTGGPGSQYF
- | - | TRBJ2-1 | TRBV5-1 | TGCGCCAGCAGCTTTGAGGGGGTCACCTCCTACAATGAGCAGTTCTTC | CASSFEGVTSYNEQFF
- | - | TRBJ1-2 | TRBV27 | TGTGCCAGCAGCCGGACCCCGGAAGGGGGGGCTTTCTATGGCTACACCTTC | CASSRTPEGGAFYGYTF
few | TRBD2 | TRBJ2-3 | TRBV6-2/TRBV6-3 | TGTGCCAGCAGTTCTGTAAGCGGGGGAACAGATACGCAGTATTTT | CASSSVSGGTDTQYF
- | TRBD1 | TRBJ2-5 | TRBV24-1 | TGTGCCACCAGTGATCCGAGAGGACAGGGGGCCGCCATACAGACCCAGTACTTC | CATSDPRGQGAAIQTQYF
- | TRBD2 | TRBJ2-7 | TRBV20-1 | TGCAGTGCTAGTCAAGCGGGAGAGGGTGAGCAGTACTTC | CSASQAGEGEQYF
- | - | TRBJ1-5 | TRBV27 | TGTGCCAGCAGTCCTGGACAGCATAGCAATCAGCCCCAGCATTTT | CASSPGQHSNQPQHF
- | TRBD2 | TRBJ2-7 | TRBV30 | TGTGCCTGGAGGGAGACTAGCCGACCGTTGATGGAGCAGTACTTC | CAWRETSRPLMEQYF
- | TRBD1 | TRBJ1-2 | TRBV3-1/TRBV3-2 | TGTGCCAGCAGCCAATGGTCGGACAGGACAGGGGCTAACTATGGCTACACCTTC | CASSQWSDRTGANYGYTF
- | TRBD1 | TRBJ2-7 | TRBV4-3 | TGCGCCAGCAGCCAATTGGGACAGGGCTACGAGCAGTACTTC | CASSQLGQGYEQYF
- | TRBD1 | TRBJ1-1 | TRBV4-2 | TGTGCCAGCAGCGCTGACAGGGATTCCAGGAACACTGAAGCTTTCTTT | CASSADRDSRNTEAFF
- | TRBD1 | TRBJ1-5 | TRBV27 | TGTGCCAGCAGTCCTTATCTGACAGGGCTTACATATAGCAATCAGCCCCAGCATTTT | CASSPYLTGLTYSNQPQHF
- | - | TRBJ2-7 | TRBV28 | TGTGCCAGCAGCCCAGCAGGAAGCTCCTACGAGCAGTACTTC | CASSPAGSSYEQYF
- | TRBD2 | TRBJ2-7 | TRBV19 | TGTGCCAGTAGCCCCATAGCGGGAGGCATCTACTCCTACGAGCAGTACTTC | CASSPIAGGIYSYEQYF
once | TRBD1 | TRBJ1-5 | TRBV6-5 | TGTGCCAGCGGACCGACAGGGGGGTTCAATCAGCCCCAGCATTTT | CASGPTGGFNQPQHF
- | TRBD1 | TRBJ2-2 | TRBV6-5 | TGTGCCAGCAGTTACGGGCGGGACAGGGACACCGGGGAGCTGTTTTTT | CASSYGRDRDTGELFF
- | - | TRBJ1-5 | TRBV28 | TGTGCCAGTGGTTCAACGGCAGGTCAGCCCCAGCATTTT | CASGSTAGQPQHF
once | - | TRBJ2-3 | TRBV7-6 | TGTGCCAGCAGCTTAGAACTCGTCACAGATACGCAGTATTTT | CASSLELVTDTQYF
- | - | TRBJ2-4 | TRBV18 | TGTGCCAGCTCCCCTTACACCCCAGGAGGCGCCAAAAACATTCAGTACTTC | CASSPYTPGGAKNIQYF
- | - | TRBJ2-3 | TRBV3-1/TRBV3-2 | TGTGCCAGCAGCCAGGTACCGGACCAGGGCCACACAGATACGCAGTATTTT | CASSQVPDQGHTDTQYF
- | - | TRBJ1-2 | TRBV19 | TGTGCCAGTAGTATTTCTGGACAGCGAAGGGATCGCACCTTC | CASSISGQRRDRTF